The 22 T cell receptor beta chains presented below share a single source sample, sequenced in a study of shared clonotypes between healthy human individuals. TCRdb keeps only in-frame clones here, not all; method: immunoSEQ multiplex PCR. Among over a million clones listed, approximately 98.5% were seen once. The sample was naive CD4+ T cells sorted from blood. Indicated subset: CD45RA+ positively selected. These receptors all come from a man in his thirties or forties in good health.

Note on this clone: The same CDR3 arises from other DNA sequences in this sample as well. This chain uses TRBV5-4 with TRBJ2-3, with a tentative D call TRBD1 (5 bases). CDR1 SGHNT and CDR2 YYREEE come from the germline V gene (reference sequence). This CDR3 comprises 15 residues. The germline V and J ends were trimmed by 0 bases and 1 base, with 9 bases remaining between them. The CDR3 bases are TGTGCCAGCAGCTTGGTCGGCAGGGGCACAGATACGCAGTATTTT. Amino acids: CASSLVGRGTDTQYF.

The chain combines TRBV19 with TRBJ2-5; TRBD2 agrees at 8 bases. The J segment lost 3 bases and the V segment lost 5 bases, leaving 5 bases of the junction unmatched. The CDR3 runs 14 residues. Germline V lookup: CDR1 LNHDA, CDR2 SQIVND (reference sequence). The CDR3 is CASSSGGAEETQYF. The CDR3 DNA reads as TGTGCCAGTAGTTCGGGGGGGGCGGAAGAGACCCAGTACTTC. Drawing the rest from reference TRBV19 and TRBJ2-5, the complete variable domain is DGGITQSPKYLFRKEGQNVTLSCEQNLNHDAMYWYRQDPGQGLRLIYYSQIVNDFQKGDIAEGYSVSREKKESFPLTVTSAQKNPTAFYLCASSSGGAEETQYFGPGTRLLVL.

This chain connects TRBV6-1 to TRBJ2-7, with TRBD1 matching over 10 bases. The CDR3 is 15 residues long. CDR1 MNHNS and CDR2 SASEGT come from the germline V gene. The trim removed 6 bases at V and 3 bases at J, leaving 8 bases unmatched. The CDR3: CASRILGQGIYEQYF. In nucleotides, the CDR3 is TGTGCCAGCAGGATCCTGGGACAGGGGATCTACGAGCAGTACTTC.

Regarding this clone: The identical CDR3 is also encoded by other nucleotide sequences in the sample. V gene TRBV27 combines with J gene TRBJ2-7; D gene unclear. Trimming left V 5 bases short and J 0 bases short, with 8 bases between. Germline-derived CDR1 and CDR2 are MNHEY and SMNVEV (reference sequence). The CDR3 covers 13 residues. CDR3 loop: CASSRRSSYEQYF. CDR3 nucleotides: TGTGCCAGCAGTCGACGGAGCTCCTACGAGCAGTACTTC.

As concerns this clone: This sample includes further DNA sequences coding for the same CDR3. The rearrangement joins TRBV5-1 to TRBJ2-1; 9 nucleotides align to TRBD2. V gave up 0 bases and J gave up 5 bases; unmatched junction bases: 0. The CDR3 covers 14 residues. The germline CDR1 and CDR2 sequences are SGHRS and YFSETQ. Here the CDR3 DNA reads TGCGCCAGCAGCTTGGCTAGCGGGGACAATGAGCAGTTCTTC. Residues: CASSLASGDNEQFF.

The chain couples TRBV27 to TRBJ2-7; 12 bases align to TRBD2. Trimming took 2 bases from V and 5 from J; bases not matched to a gene: 4. The germline gives CDR1 MNHEY, CDR2 SMNVEV (reference sequence). The CDR3 covers 15 residues. CDR3: CASSLLAGGLNEQYF. The CDR3 nucleotides are TGTGCCAGCAGTTTACTAGCGGGAGGGCTAAACGAGCAGTACTTC.

The CDR3 here is CASSVLGGGYGYTF. The DNA for the CDR3 is TGTGCCAGCAGTGTGTTAGGAGGAGGCTATGGCTACACCTTC. This chain uses TRBV28 with TRBJ1-2; no reliable D call. Trimming took off 5 bases at V and 4 bases at J, with 14 bases between the two ends. This CDR3 is built from 14 residues. Germline V lookup: CDR1 MDHEN, CDR2 SYDVKM.

V usage is TRBV4-1 and J usage is TRBJ2-2; no clear D. Trimming took 4 bases from V and 3 from J, leaving 6 bases between them. The CDR3 runs to 13 residues. The germline V gene encodes CDR1 MGHRA and CDR2 YSYEKL. In nucleotides, the CDR3 is TGCGCCAGCAGCCTGGATTACACCGGGGAGCTGTTTTTT. Translating it yields CASSLDYTGELFF.

This chain links TRBV27 with TRBJ1-4; maybe TRBD1 (6 bases). Germline V gene data show CDR1 as MNHEY and CDR2 as SMNVEV (reference sequence). The CDR3 is 14 residues long. Trimming pared 2 bases from V and 10 bases from J, leaving 14 bases between. CDR3 sequence: CASSLVSGAGKLFF. In DNA form, the CDR3 reads TGTGCCAGCAGTTTAGTTTCAGGGGCTGGAAAACTGTTTTTT.

The chain is built from TRBV5-4 and TRBJ2-7; 12 bases map to TRBD1. CDR1 and CDR2 from the germline V gene are SGHNT and YYREEE (reference sequence). CDR3 size: 14 residues. Trimming cost V 2 bases and J 6 bases; bases outside gene matches: 3. As DNA, the CDR3 is TGTGCCAGCAGCTTCCCGGGACAGGGGGCCGAGCAGTACTTC. Amino acid sequence: CASSFPGQGAEQYF.

DNA of the CDR3: TGCGCCACGTCGGCCGTATCCTACAATGAGCAGTTCTTC. It yields the protein CATSAVSYNEQFF. This sequence joins TRBV5-1 and TRBJ2-1; D remains unclear. V shed 9 bases and J shed 1 base, with 11 bases lying between them. CDR3 length: 13 residues. Per germline, CDR1 SGHRS and CDR2 YFSETQ.

The gene calls are TRBV11-1 and TRBJ1-4; D uncertain. The V gene's germline CDR1 is SGHAT and CDR2 FQDESV (reference sequence). Trimming took 3 bases from V and 1 from J, leaving 9 bases between them. There are 15 residues in the CDR3. The CDR3 sequence: CASSLSGGTNEKLFF. Here the CDR3 DNA reads TGTGCCAGCAGCTTGTCCGGTGGAACTAATGAAAAACTGTTTTTT.

The chain has TRBV21-1 and TRBJ2-1; the table's D call, TRBD1, was not checked against the DNA. TRBV21-1 is an annotated pseudogene. The CDR3 contains 12 residues. This chain's CDR3 is CASSKVTGQGFF. CDR3 DNA: TGTGCCAGCAGCAAAGTAACGGGACAGGGGTTCTTC.

V gene TRBV7-2 combines with J gene TRBJ2-1; D perhaps matches TRBD2 (6 bases). CDR3 length: 15 residues. Germline CDR1 and CDR2: SGHTA and FQGNSA. V gave up 2 bases and J gave up 5 bases, with 13 bases separating them. CDR3 DNA sequence: TGTGCCAGCAGCTTATTAGGGCGGGAAAACAATGAGCAGTTCTTC. Translating gives CASSLLGRENNEQFF.

The chain has TRBV7-2 and TRBJ2-3; 12 nucleotides match TRBD2. The germline V gene encodes CDR1 SGHTA and CDR2 FQGNSA. V shed 10 bases, J shed 4 bases, and the junction held 12 bases outside the gene matches. The CDR3 runs to 16 residues. CDR3 sequence reads: CATREGGTSGSDTQYF. Written as DNA, the CDR3 is TGTGCCACGAGGGAGGGGGGGACTAGCGGGTCAGATACGCAGTATTTT.

This clone was observed a single time. The V call is TRBV28, the J call TRBJ2-3; 9 bases fit TRBD2. The CDR3 consists of 17 residues. The ends lost 5 bases at V and 3 bases at J; junction bases unmatched: 12. The germline V gene has CDR1 MDHEN and CDR2 SYDVKM. The CDR3 DNA sequence: TGTGCCAGCAGTCCCCTTAGCGGGGGAGTAGCAACAGATACGCAGTATTTT. This gives the protein CASSPLSGGVATDTQYF.

This chain connects TRBV5-6 to TRBJ2-5; D is possibly TRBD1 (5 bases). V was clipped by 3 bases and J by 4 bases, with 16 bases between them. The CDR3 loop spans 15 amino acids. CDR1 is SGHDT and CDR2 is YYEEEE in the germline V gene. CDR3 bases: TGTGCCAGCAGCTGGCGGACATCCCGTGGAGAGACCCAGTACTTC. It codes for CASSWRTSRGETQYF.

Points on this clone: Other DNA sequences in this sample translate to the same CDR3. This rearrangement joins TRBV18 to TRBJ2-7; 10 nucleotides line up with TRBD2. The CDR3 contains 15 residues. Trimming at V came to 3 bases and at J to 4 bases, leaving 6 bases not matched to a gene. Germline CDR1 is KGHSH and CDR2 is LQKENI. The CDR3 sequence: CASSPLSGRAYEQYF. As DNA, the CDR3 is TGTGCCAGCTCACCGTTGAGCGGGAGGGCGTACGAGCAGTACTTC.

V usage is TRBV7-8 and J usage is TRBJ2-3; D perhaps matches TRBD2 (5 bases). The germline V gene has CDR1 SGHVS and CDR2 FQNEAQ. V was pared by 1 base and J by 2 bases, with 16 bases between. The CDR3 spans 17 residues. CDR3: CASSLGLPYGYTDTQYF. The CDR3 DNA reads TGTGCCAGCAGCTTAGGACTACCCTATGGGTACACAGATACGCAGTATTTT. Complete variable domain (other parts from reference TRBV7-8 and TRBJ2-3): GAGVSQSPRYKVAKRGQDVALRCDPISGHVSLFWYQQALGQGPEFLTYFQNEAQLDKSGLPSDRFFAERPEGSVSTLKIQRTQQEDSAVYLCASSLGLPYGYTDTQYFGPGTRLTVL.

The rearrangement joins TRBV9 to TRBJ2-2; 7 bases are shared with TRBD1. CDR1 is SGDLS, CDR2 YYNGEE, per germline. Losses at the gene ends were 1 base for V and 1 base for J; bases not matched to a gene: 10. The CDR3 has 18 residues. In nucleotides, the CDR3 is TGTGCCAGCAGCGTAAGTACAGGGGATCGCCTGAACACCGGGGAGCTGTTTTTT. Translation: CASSVSTGDRLNTGELFF.

This clone was detected only once. The rearrangement uses TRBV10-3 and TRBJ2-7; D may be TRBD2 (5 bases). Trimming removed 10 bases from V and 6 bases from J, with 19 bases in between. The germline V gene encodes CDR1 ENHRY and CDR2 SYGVKD. The CDR3 runs to 13 residues. CDR3 nucleotides: TGTGCCACTATGGTCCTCTCGGCGGGCGAGCAGTACTTC. It encodes CATMVLSAGEQYF.

The chain is built from TRBV9 and TRBJ2-2; 9 bases match TRBD1. The CDR3 is 16 residues long. Germline values: CDR1 SGDLS, CDR2 YYNGEE. Trimming took 3 bases from V and 0 from J; bases not matched to a gene: 3. The CDR3 loop reads CASSAWDRANTGELFF. The DNA of the CDR3 is TGTGCCAGCAGCGCATGGGACAGGGCGAACACCGGGGAGCTGTTTTTT.